The sequence of this T cell receptor (beta chain) was determined in a study of blood T cells in healthy people across ages. Study-level points and caveats: While age rose, TCR beta diversity per million T cells dropped in a roughly linear way.

CDR1 is SGHRS, CDR2 YFSETQ, per germline. V was clipped by 4 bases and J by 5 bases; unmatched bases: 9. CDR3 length: 15 residues. A word on this clonotype: Its cognate antigen is unknown.

With a J-beta primer mix and a sample-barcoded 5' primer, a second PCR ran 7 to 11 cycles. The template-switch adaptor was a 5' adaptor with 12 random nucleotides. It tagged each cDNA molecule. Every sample produced at least 2.5 million CDR3-containing paired-end reads. MiXCR was run by TCRdb on the 5' RACE reads, yielding one entry per CDR3 protein. The table has roughly 830,000 distinct CDR3 sequences, about 62% seen once. What was sequenced was blood. The J gene is TRBJ2-5, the V gene TRBV5-1; 9 nucleotides match TRBD1. This sequence was found in a man younger than 40 in good health. The CDR3 sequence: CASSINTGGAETQYF. Written as DNA, the CDR3 is TGCGCCAGCAGCATAAATACAGGGGGCGCCGAGACCCAGTACTTC.